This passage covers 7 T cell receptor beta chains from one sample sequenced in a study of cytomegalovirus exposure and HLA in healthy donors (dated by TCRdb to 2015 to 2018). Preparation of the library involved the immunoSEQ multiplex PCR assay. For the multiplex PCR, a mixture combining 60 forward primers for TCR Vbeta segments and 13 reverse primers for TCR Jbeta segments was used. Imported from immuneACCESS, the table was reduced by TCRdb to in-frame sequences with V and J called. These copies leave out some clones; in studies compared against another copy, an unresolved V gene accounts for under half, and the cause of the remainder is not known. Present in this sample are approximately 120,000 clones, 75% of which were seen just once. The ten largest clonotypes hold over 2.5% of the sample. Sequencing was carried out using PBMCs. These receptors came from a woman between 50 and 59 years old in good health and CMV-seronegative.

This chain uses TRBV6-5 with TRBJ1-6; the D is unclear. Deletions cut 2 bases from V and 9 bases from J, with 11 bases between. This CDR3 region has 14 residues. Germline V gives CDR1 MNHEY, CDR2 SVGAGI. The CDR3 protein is CASSYREGSSPLHF. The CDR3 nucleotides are TGTGCCAGCAGTTACAGGGAGGGTAGTTCACCCCTCCACTTT.

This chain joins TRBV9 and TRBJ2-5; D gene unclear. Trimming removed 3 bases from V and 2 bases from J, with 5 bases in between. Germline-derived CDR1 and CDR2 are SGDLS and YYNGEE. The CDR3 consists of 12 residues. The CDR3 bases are TGTGCCAGCAGCGGGCCACAAGAGACCCAGTACTTC. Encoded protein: CASSGPQETQYF.

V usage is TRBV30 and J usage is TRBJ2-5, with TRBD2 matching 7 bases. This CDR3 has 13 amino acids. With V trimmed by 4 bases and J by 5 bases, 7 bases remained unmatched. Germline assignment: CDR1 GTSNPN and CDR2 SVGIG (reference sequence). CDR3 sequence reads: CAWKWEGRETQYF. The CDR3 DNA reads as TGTGCCTGGAAGTGGGAGGGCAGGGAGACCCAGTACTTC.

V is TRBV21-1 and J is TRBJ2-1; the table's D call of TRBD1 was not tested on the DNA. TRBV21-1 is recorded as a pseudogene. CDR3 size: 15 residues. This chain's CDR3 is CASSGGQGANSEQFF. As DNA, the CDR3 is TGTGCCAGCAGCGGGGGACAGGGGGCTAATAGTGAGCAGTTCTTC.

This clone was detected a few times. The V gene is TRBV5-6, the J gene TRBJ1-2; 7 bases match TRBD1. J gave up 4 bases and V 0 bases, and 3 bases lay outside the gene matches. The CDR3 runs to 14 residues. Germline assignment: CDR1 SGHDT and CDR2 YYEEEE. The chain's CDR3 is CASSLGQGGYGYTF. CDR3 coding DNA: TGTGCCAGCAGCTTGGGCCAGGGGGGCTATGGCTACACCTTC.

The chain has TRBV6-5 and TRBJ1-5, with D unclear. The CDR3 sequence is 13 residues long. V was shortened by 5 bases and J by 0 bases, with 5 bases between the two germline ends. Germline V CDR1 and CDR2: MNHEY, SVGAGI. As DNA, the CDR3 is TGTGCCAGCAGTAGACATAGCAATCAGCCCCAGCATTTT. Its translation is CASSRHSNQPQHF.

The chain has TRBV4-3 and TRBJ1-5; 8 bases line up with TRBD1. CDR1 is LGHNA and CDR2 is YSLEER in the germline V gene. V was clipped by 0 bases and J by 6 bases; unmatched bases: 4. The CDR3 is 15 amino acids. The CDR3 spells CASSQEDRAGQPQHF. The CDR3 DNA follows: TGCGCCAGCAGCCAAGAGGACAGGGCCGGTCAGCCCCAGCATTTT.